These 8 T cell receptor beta chains originate from one sample sequenced in a study of cytomegalovirus exposure and HLA in healthy donors. The PCR made use of 60 Vbeta and 13 Jbeta primers. Measured with immunoSEQ multiplex PCR; TCRdb has only the in-frame clones, and not every one. The sample contains more than 150,000 clones, about 72% of which appear only once. Material: PBMCs. These receptors originate from a male donor in good health and CMV-seronegative.

In its sample, this clone was seen a few times. The chain links TRBV28 to TRBJ1-5; D perhaps matches TRBD1 (5 bases). V was pared by 9 bases and J by 2 bases, with 14 bases between. From germline, CDR1 is MDHEN and CDR2 SYDVKM. CDR3 length: 14 amino acids. The CDR3 spells CASFPGERNQPQHF. The CDR3, as DNA: TGTGCCAGTTTCCCGGGGGAGCGCAATCAGCCCCAGCATTTT.

V gene TRBV28 combines with J gene TRBJ1-2; 7 nucleotides align to TRBD1. With V trimmed by 6 bases and J by 8 bases, 6 bases remained unmatched. The length of the CDR3 is 12 residues. CDR1 MDHEN and CDR2 SYDVKM come from the germline V gene. CDR3 amino acids: CASRATGVGYTF. The CDR3 bases are TGTGCCAGCAGGGCTACAGGGGTCGGCTACACCTTC.

V is TRBV27 and J is TRBJ2-7; tentative D call: TRBD2 (5 bases). The CDR3 extends over 15 amino acids. Germline CDR1 MNHEY, CDR2 SMNVEV (reference sequence). Trimming stripped 1 base from V and 5 bases from J, with 15 bases between. As DNA, the CDR3 is TGTGCCAGCAGTTTATTGGCTAGCTCTCGAAACGAGCAGTACTTC. It translates to CASSLLASSRNEQYF.

On this clone itself: Different DNA sequences within this sample yield the same CDR3. The chain joins TRBV4-3 to TRBJ1-5; no firm D call. V lost 0 bases and J 6 bases, leaving 6 bases between the germline ends. CDR1 and CDR2 (germline): LGHNA, YSLEER. This CDR3 comprises 13 residues. CDR3 loop: CASSQDLSQPQHF. CDR3 nucleotides: TGCGCCAGCAGCCAAGATCTCAGTCAGCCCCAGCATTTT.

The chain employs TRBV21-1 and TRBJ1-1; TRBD1 reflects the table's D call only, with no check against the DNA. TRBV21-1 constitutes a pseudogene. This CDR3 is 15 amino acids long. This chain's CDR3 is CASSSKQGARTEAFF. CDR3 nucleotide sequence: TGTGCCAGCAGCTCTAAACAGGGGGCTCGGACTGAAGCTTTCTTT.

V gene TRBV27 combines with J gene TRBJ1-1; TRBD1 is a possible D gene (6 bases). This CDR3 has 14 amino acids. Trimming shortened V by 5 bases and J by 2 bases, and 12 bases separated the two germline ends. Germline V gene data show CDR1 as MNHEY and CDR2 as SMNVEV (reference sequence). CDR3 protein: CASSNREGNTEAFF. In DNA form, the CDR3 reads TGTGCCAGCAGTAACAGGGAGGGTAACACTGAAGCTTTCTTT.

The chain uses TRBV7-2 and TRBJ2-3; 10 positions agree with TRBD2. Germline loops: CDR1 SGHTA, CDR2 FQGNSA. CDR3 length: 17 amino acids. Germline trimming cut 0 bases from V and 8 bases from J; bases unmatched to any gene: 11. CDR3 DNA sequence: TGTGCCAGCAGCTTAGCGCGTGGTTCTAGCGGGAGTGGTACGCAGTATTTT. Protein product: CASSLARGSSGSGTQYF.

The chain employs TRBV6-1 and TRBJ1-1; D is undetermined. The CDR3 is 17 amino acids. V was pared by 0 bases and J by 0 bases, with 14 bases between. The germline CDR1 and CDR2 sequences are MNHNS and SASEGT. The CDR3 bases are TGTGCCAGCAGTGAAGCGCGAGGGAGGGTGATGAACACTGAAGCTTTCTTT. Translating gives CASSEARGRVMNTEAFF.